This TCR beta chain is from a study of CD8 T cells in ankylosing spondylitis. Overall study results and limits: Past studies reported some motif variants in reactive arthritis synovial fluid and blood. According to the report, clones linked to the disease were significantly enriched in matched synovial fluid samples taken from ankylosing spondylitis patients. Seemingly distinctive of ankylosing spondylitis blood was a TCR beta motif formed by eight highly homologous variants. Clones linked to disease, bearing a CD8+ phenotype, were relatively rare in peripheral blood.

In its sample, this clonotype was seen many times. The antigen remains unidentified. V was trimmed by 6 bases and J by 0 bases, leaving 10 bases between them. There are 14 residues in the CDR3. As the method for making TCR beta libraries, quantitative 5'-RACE with molecular barcodes was used. TCRdb re-called the 5' RACE reads with MiXCR, one entry per CDR3 protein. The top ten clones hold under 0.6% of a sample with some 840,000 distinct CDR3 sequences, about 12% of them seen once. Sequencing was performed on blood, either unsorted or a sorted T cell fraction (not recorded which). V is TRBV12-3 or TRBV12-4 and J is TRBJ2-3; perhaps TRBD2 as D (6 bases). The clonotype was recovered from a male donor with ankylosing spondylitis. As DNA, the CDR3 is TGTGCCAGCAGCCGGACTACTAGCACAGATACGCAGTATTTT. Protein: CASSRTTSTDTQYF.